Below are 22 T cell receptor beta chains sequenced from a single sample in a study of shared clonotypes between healthy human individuals. Assay used: immunoSEQ multiplex PCR; TCRdb lists only in-frame clones, some missing. The table includes hundreds of thousands of clones, about 90% detected once. Naive CD8 cells were CD45RO-negative, positively selected for CCR7, excluding terminally differentiated effector memory CD45RA+ cells. Sequencing was performed on naive CD8+ T cells sorted from blood. These receptors were collected from a man aged 25-45 years in good health.

V is TRBV30 and J is TRBJ2-3; 10 nucleotides agree with TRBD2. After removal of 5 bases from V and 3 bases from J, the junction contained 8 bases not matched to a gene. The germline gives CDR1 GTSNPN, CDR2 SVGIG (reference sequence). The length of the CDR3 is 15 residues. CDR3 coding DNA: TGTGCCTGGTCACCCGGGACTAGCGTTACAGATACGCAGTATTTT. Encoded protein: CAWSPGTSVTDTQYF.

In its sample, this clone was seen a few times. V is TRBV6-1 and J is TRBJ1-5, with 7 bases fitting TRBD1. This CDR3 is 15 amino acids long. Germline CDR1 reads MNHNS; CDR2 reads SASEGT. Trimming removed 2 bases from V and 2 bases from J; junction bases left unmatched: 3. The CDR3 is CASSENDRGNQPQHF. The CDR3 DNA follows: TGTGCCAGCAGTGAAAATGACAGGGGCAATCAGCCCCAGCATTTT.

CDR3 amino acids: CASSAGTGWVNEQFF. The CDR3 DNA reads TGTGCCAGCAGCGCCGGGACAGGATGGGTCAATGAGCAGTTCTTC. The chain carries TRBV9 and TRBJ2-1; 8 bases map to TRBD1. The trim removed 3 bases at V and 6 bases at J, leaving 8 bases unmatched. Germline CDR1 and CDR2: SGDLS and YYNGEE. The CDR3 has 15 amino acids.

The chain couples TRBV27 to TRBJ2-7; D perhaps matches TRBD1 (5 bases). Germline CDR1 MNHEY, CDR2 SMNVEV (reference sequence). The ends were cut back, 6 bases at V and 7 bases at J, with 10 bases in the middle. This CDR3 is built from 11 residues. CDR3 DNA sequence: TGTGCCAGCAGGGACACTTCTGAGCAGTACTTC. Its translation: CASRDTSEQYF.

The CDR3 nucleotides read TGCGCCAGCAGTGACTATCTGGGCCGGAATGAGCAGTTCTTC. It translates to CASSDYLGRNEQFF. This chain connects TRBV10-1 to TRBJ2-1; no firm D call. Trimming took 3 bases from V and 7 from J, leaving 13 bases between them. CDR1 WNHNN and CDR2 SYGVQD come from the germline V gene (reference sequence). This CDR3 region has 14 residues.

V is TRBV5-4 and J is TRBJ1-2; D call uncertain. V shed 1 base and J shed 7 bases, with 20 bases lying between them. CDR3 size: 16 residues. CDR1 is SGHNT and CDR2 is YYREEE in the germline V gene (reference sequence). CDR3 in amino acids: CASSLPGALPGGGYTF. The CDR3, as DNA: TGTGCCAGCAGCTTGCCTGGAGCCTTACCCGGAGGTGGCTACACCTTC.

The V and J genes are TRBV7-8 and TRBJ2-5; 8 bases are a match to TRBD2. The CDR3 is 16 residues long. J lost 5 bases, V lost 4 bases, and 12 bases had no gene match. Germline CDR1 is SGHVS and CDR2 is FQNEAQ. The CDR3 nucleotides are TGTGCCAGCAGCTACACCCGCGGGGGGCAGGTTGAGACCCAGTACTTC. This codes for CASSYTRGGQVETQYF.

This chain uses TRBV23-1 with TRBJ2-6, with 11 bases identical to TRBD1. TRBV23-1 is given ORF status, its function remaining uncertain. The J segment lost 3 bases and the V segment lost 7 bases, leaving 14 bases of the junction unmatched. The CDR3 is 19 amino acids. The CDR3 is CASIDYLGQGAGGANVLTF. The CDR3, as DNA: TGCGCCAGCATCGACTACCTCGGACAGGGGGCAGGTGGGGCCAACGTCCTGACTTTC.

The V gene is TRBV9, the J gene TRBJ1-2; a possible D gene is TRBD1 (5 bases). This CDR3 spans 11 amino acids. Germline loops: CDR1 SGDLS, CDR2 YYNGEE. Trimming cost V 5 bases and J 6 bases, with 8 bases left between them. The CDR3 reads CASRDIHGYTF. For the CDR3, the DNA is TGTGCCAGCAGGGACATCCATGGCTACACCTTC.

CDR3 loop: CASSLGPDTQYF. As DNA, the CDR3 is TGTGCCAGCAGTTTAGGTCCAGATACGCAGTATTTT. The rearrangement joins TRBV6-6 to TRBJ2-3, with D hard to call. With 4 bases removed from V and 4 bases from J, the gap between germline ends came to 6 bases. The germline gives CDR1 MNHNY, CDR2 SVGAGI (reference sequence). This CDR3 region has 12 residues.

The rearrangement joins TRBV7-9 to TRBJ2-4, with 7 bases matching TRBD1. The CDR3 contains 15 residues. Germline V gives CDR1 SEHNR, CDR2 FQNEAQ (reference sequence). V trimming: 4 bases; J trimming: 6 bases; junction bases outside the gene matches: 9. In DNA form, the CDR3 reads TGTGCCAGCAGCTCCGTACAGGGGTCGGGAAACATTCAGTACTTC. This translates into CASSSVQGSGNIQYF.

CDR3 sequence reads: CSGVGEEIQWETQYF. CDR3 coding DNA: TGCAGCGGGGTTGGGGAAGAGATCCAGTGGGAGACCCAGTACTTC. The chain employs TRBV29-1 and TRBJ2-5; D uncertain. The CDR3 has 15 residues. Germline V gives CDR1 SQVTM, CDR2 ANQGSEA. V lost 7 bases, J lost 5 bases, and 23 bases lay in between.

This chain's CDR3 is CASTLHPGGPYEQYF. DNA for the CDR3: TGTGCCAGCACCCTCCACCCAGGGGGCCCCTACGAGCAGTACTTC. The chain carries TRBV6-5 and TRBJ2-7; 8 nucleotides align to TRBD1. The CDR3 is 15 residues long. The germline gives CDR1 MNHEY, CDR2 SVGAGI. V dropped 7 bases and J dropped 2; count of bases not matched to a gene: 10.

J is TRBJ2-3 and V is TRBV2; 12 nucleotides align to TRBD2. The CDR3 runs 15 residues. After removal of 5 bases from V and 5 bases from J, the junction contained 5 bases not matched to a gene. Germline CDR1 is SNHLY and CDR2 is FYNNEI. CDR3 amino acids: CASSPSGRAGDTQYF. CDR3 nucleotide sequence: TGTGCCAGCAGTCCTAGCGGGAGGGCGGGAGATACGCAGTATTTT.

The J gene is TRBJ2-1, the V gene TRBV28; the match to TRBD1 covers 9 bases. Germline assignment: CDR1 MDHEN and CDR2 SYDVKM. The CDR3 spans 15 residues. V lost 2 bases to trimming and J lost 8 bases; unmatched junction nucleotides: 7. The CDR3 is CASSLGDRVIDEQFF. The CDR3 DNA is TGTGCCAGCAGTTTAGGGGACAGGGTGATAGATGAGCAGTTCTTC. Variable domain in full (rest from reference TRBV28 and TRBJ2-1): DVKVTQSSRYLVKRTGEKVFLECVQDMDHENMFWYRQDPGLGLRLIYFSYDVKMKEKGDIPEGYSVSREKKERFSLILESASTNQTSMYLCASSLGDRVIDEQFFGPGTRLTVL.

The V gene is TRBV7-2, the J gene TRBJ2-7; D possibly matches TRBD1 or TRBD2 (5 bases each). The CDR3 loop spans 13 amino acids. Trimming shortened V by 1 base and J by 6 bases, and 10 bases separated the two germline ends. CDR1 is SGHTA, CDR2 FQGNSA, per germline. The CDR3 coding sequence is TGTGCCAGCAGCTTAGGGGCAGGGAGCGAGCAGTACTTC. Translated: CASSLGAGSEQYF. Filled out from reference TRBV7-2 and TRBJ2-7, the complete variable domain reads GAGVSQSPSNKVTEKGKDVELRCDPISGHTALYWYRQSLGQGLEFLIYFQGNSAPDKSGLPSDRFSAERTGGSVSTLTIQRTQQEDSAVYLCASSLGAGSEQYFGPGTRLTVT.

The V and J genes are TRBV19 and TRBJ2-7; 11 bases agree with TRBD1. This CDR3 is 15 amino acids long. With 4 bases clipped from V and 2 bases from J, the junction kept 4 bases outside the gene matches. CDR1 and CDR2 from the germline V gene are LNHDA and SQIVND (reference sequence). The CDR3 region has the DNA TGTGCCAGTAGTACCGGGGGACAGGGGGCCTACGAGCAGTACTTC. It is translated as CASSTGGQGAYEQYF.

This sequence joins TRBV6-5 and TRBJ2-2; TRBD1 aligns across 7 bases. Germline CDR1 reads MNHEY; CDR2 reads SVGAGI. The CDR3 totals 14 residues. J was trimmed by 4 bases and V by 1 base; bases with no gene match: 0. CDR3 sequence (DNA): TGTGCCAGCAGTTACTACAGGGGCACCGGGGAGCTGTTTTTT. As protein: CASSYYRGTGELFF.

Here the CDR3 reads CASSEFPELRSSYEQYF. CDR3 bases: TGCGCCAGCAGTGAGTTTCCAGAACTTAGGAGCTCCTACGAGCAGTACTTC. V usage is TRBV10-2 and J usage is TRBJ2-7; the D is unclear. The ends were cut back, 1 base at V and 0 bases at J, with 16 bases in the middle. Germline CDR1 reads WSHSY; CDR2 reads SAAADI. This CDR3 contains 17 residues.

The V call is TRBV19, the J call TRBJ2-7; D is possibly TRBD1 or TRBD2 (5 bases each). The CDR3 runs to 13 residues. Germline lookup yields CDR1 LNHDA and CDR2 SQIVND (reference sequence). Deletions cut 8 bases from V and 0 bases from J, with 11 bases between. The CDR3 DNA sequence: TGTGCCAGTCGGGACGGCTACTCCTACGAGCAGTACTTC. Its protein product is CASRDGYSYEQYF.

The chain has TRBV11-3 and TRBJ2-1; 9 bases are shared with TRBD1. J lost 2 bases, V lost 5 bases, and 7 bases had no gene match. CDR1 is SGHNT, CDR2 YENEEA, per germline. The CDR3 totals 16 residues. The CDR3 loop is CASSQPGQGPYNEQFF. The CDR3 bases are TGTGCCAGCAGCCAACCGGGACAGGGACCCTACAATGAGCAGTTCTTC.

V is TRBV10-2 and J is TRBJ2-4; D is ambiguous. This CDR3 comprises 14 residues. The ends were cut back, 3 bases at V and 0 bases at J, with 6 bases in the middle. Germline-derived CDR1 and CDR2 are WSHSY and SAAADI. The CDR3 DNA follows: TGCGCCAGCAGTGATGTTCTAGCCAAAAACATTCAGTACTTC. Its translation: CASSDVLAKNIQYF.